This paragraph covers one T cell receptor (beta chain) sequence. Its antigen is not known. The repertoire was sequenced with immunoSEQ multiplex PCR; TCRdb's copy has only in-frame clones and lacks some. In the table there are over 10,000 clones, about 86% of which are singletons. The CDR3 loop spans 15 amino acids. With V trimmed by 0 bases and J by 2 bases, 1 base remained unmatched. CDR1 is SGDLS, CDR2 YYNGEE, per germline. This sample was taken from a study of T cell clonotyping in hematopoietic cell transplantation. Study-wide results and caveats: Recipient TCR diversity dropped after transplant; expanded clonotypes rose from day 30 to 180. Higher Inverse Simpson Index values in graft donor and pretransplant recipient predicted broader posttransplant TCR diversity.

This sample comprised PBMCs, obtained 100 days after allogeneic stem cell transplant. This clonotype originated in a female patient aged 40-50 years who had an allogeneic stem cell transplant from a related donor, so T cells may come from the graft donor. Some clones in this sample may be carry-over from other donors' samples. The J gene is TRBJ2-2, the V gene TRBV9; 7 bases match TRBD1. CDR3 region: CASSVGQGNTGELFF. CDR3 DNA sequence: TGTGCCAGCAGCGTAGGACAGGGAAACACCGGGGAGCTGTTTTTT.